This T cell receptor (beta chain) appears in the sequencing data of a study of T cell changes during pregnancy in multiple sclerosis. Germline V gene data show CDR1 as SNHLY and CDR2 as FYNNEI. The CDR3 runs to 14 residues. The V segment lost 6 bases and the J segment 9 bases; nucleotides outside the gene matches: 9. Using immunoSEQ multiplex PCR, the repertoire was profiled, and TCRdb retains in-frame clones only, with some absent. The data contain over 45,000 clones, approximately 92% of them seen just once; the ten biggest clones take up 2.2%. This chain links TRBV2 with TRBJ2-3; 10 positions match TRBD2. This sample comprised peripheral blood, obtained in the third trimester of pregnancy. The receptor was isolated from a female donor with multiple sclerosis, enrolled in a pregnancy study. The CDR3 here is CASSRAGGSNTQYF. The CDR3 DNA sequence: TGTGCCAGCAGCCGAGCGGGAGGGTCTAACACGCAGTATTTT. The full variable domain, in which reference TRBV2 and TRBJ2-3 provide the parts outside the CDR3, is EPEVTQTPSHQVTQMGQEVILRCVPISNHLYFYWYRQILGQKVEFLVSFYNNEISEKSEIFDDQFSVERPDGSNFTLKIRSTKLEDSAMYFCASSRAGGSNTQYFGPGTRLTVL.